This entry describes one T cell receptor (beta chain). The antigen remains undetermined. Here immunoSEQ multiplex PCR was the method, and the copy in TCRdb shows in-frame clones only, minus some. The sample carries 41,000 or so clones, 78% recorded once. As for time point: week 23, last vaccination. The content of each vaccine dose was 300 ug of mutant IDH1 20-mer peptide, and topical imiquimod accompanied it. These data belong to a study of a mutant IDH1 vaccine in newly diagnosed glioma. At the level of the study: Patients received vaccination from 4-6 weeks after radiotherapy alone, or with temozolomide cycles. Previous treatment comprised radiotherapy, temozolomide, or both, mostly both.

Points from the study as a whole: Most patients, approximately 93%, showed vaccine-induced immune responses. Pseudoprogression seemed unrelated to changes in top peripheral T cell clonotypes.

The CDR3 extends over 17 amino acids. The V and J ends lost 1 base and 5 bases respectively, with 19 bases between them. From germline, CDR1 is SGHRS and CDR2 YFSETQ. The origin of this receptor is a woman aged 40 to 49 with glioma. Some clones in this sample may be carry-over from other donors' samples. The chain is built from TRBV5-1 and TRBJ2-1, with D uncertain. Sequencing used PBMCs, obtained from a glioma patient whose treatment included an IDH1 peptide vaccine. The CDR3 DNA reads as TGCGCCAGCAGCTTGTATACCTACAGAAGAGTCCACAATGAGCAGTTCTTC. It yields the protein CASSLYTYRRVHNEQFF.